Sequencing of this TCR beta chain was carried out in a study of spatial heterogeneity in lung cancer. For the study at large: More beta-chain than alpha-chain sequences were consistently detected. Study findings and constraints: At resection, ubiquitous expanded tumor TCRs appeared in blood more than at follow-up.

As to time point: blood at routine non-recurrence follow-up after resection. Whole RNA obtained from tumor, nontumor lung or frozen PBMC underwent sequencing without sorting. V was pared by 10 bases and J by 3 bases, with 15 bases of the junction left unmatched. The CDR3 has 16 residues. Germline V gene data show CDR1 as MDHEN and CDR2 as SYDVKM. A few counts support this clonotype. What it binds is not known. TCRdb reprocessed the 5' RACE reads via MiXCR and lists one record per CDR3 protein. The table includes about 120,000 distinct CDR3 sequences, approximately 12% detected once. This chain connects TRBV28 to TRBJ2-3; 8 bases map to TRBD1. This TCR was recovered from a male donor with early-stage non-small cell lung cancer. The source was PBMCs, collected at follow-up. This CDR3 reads CATYGDGRGRTDTQYF. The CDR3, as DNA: TGTGCCACCTACGGAGACGGCAGGGGGCGGACAGATACGCAGTATTTT.